These T cell receptor beta chains were read from a single sample in a study of cytotoxic CD8 clonotypes in ibrutinib-treated CLL. Profiling relied on immunoSEQ multiplex PCR, and the TCRdb table lists in-frame clones only, not all of them. The repertoire holds around 140,000 clones, more than 75% seen once, with around 5% in the top ten. Specimen: PBMCs, collected after 24 months of ibrutinib treatment. The receptors come from a human donor with chronic lymphocytic leukemia. The CDR3 runs from the conserved cysteine through the conserved F or W. The D gene is left open where the match is weak. Expanded clones get a size class; other rows say once, few or many, or leave the size out.

TRBD2 | . | TRBJ2-1 | TRBV27 | TGTGCCAGCAGTTTAGTCGCGTGGGTCGGGAGGGCCTACAATGAGCAGTTCTTC | CASSLVAWVGRAYNEQFF
. | . | TRBJ1-4 | TRBV7-2 | TGTGCCAGCAGCCCCCGCCGGGAGGGGGAAAAACTGTTTTTT | CASSPRREGEKLFF
. | . | TRBJ1-6 | TRBV27 | TGTGCCAGCAGTTGGTCCCGGTCCTATAATTCACCCCTCCACTTT | CASSWSRSYNSPLHF
. | . | TRBJ1-1 | TRBV7-3 | TGTGCCAGCAGCCCTCAACAGGGTTTCACTGAAGCTTTCTTT | CASSPQQGFTEAFF
. | . | TRBJ2-1 | TRBV5-4 | TGTGCCAGCAGCAAGGGGTTGGGGCAGTTCTTC | CASSKGLGQFF
. | . | TRBJ2-3 | TRBV19 | TGTGCCAGTAGTATAGTTATTGCCCTTCCCCCTCCCACAGATACGCAGTATTTT | CASSIVIALPPPTDTQYF
. | . | TRBJ2-5 | TRBV11-3 | TGTGCCAGCAGCTTGGGCCACCAAGAGACCCAGTACTTC | CASSLGHQETQYF
. | . | TRBJ1-5 | TRBV5-1 | TGCGCCAGCAGCTTGGAACCGGTGGATCAGCCCCAGCATTTT | CASSLEPVDQPQHF
TRBD2 | . | TRBJ2-5 | TRBV9 | TGTGCCAGCAGCGATACCGGGACTAGCGGGGGTGGGACCCAGTACTTC | CASSDTGTSGGGTQYF
. | . | TRBJ2-5 | TRBV29-1 | TGCAGCGTTTGGGGGGTCGAGACCCAGTACTTC | CSVWGVETQYF
. | once | TRBJ2-2 | TRBV28 | TGTGCCAGCACCCCCCCAGTGGCCGGGGAGCTGTTTTTT | CASTPPVAGELFF
. | few | TRBJ1-2 | TRBV5-6 | TGTGCCAGCAGCTTGGCCGAGGTGGCCTATGGCTACACCTTC | CASSLAEVAYGYTF
. | . | TRBJ2-5 | TRBV18 | TGTGCCAGCTCACCGAGGGACACCGGGTACCAAGAGACCCAGTACTTC | CASSPRDTGYQETQYF
. | . | TRBJ2-6 | TRBV4-2 | TGTGCCAGCAGCCGGGACGGTGGAAGCTCTGGGGCCAACGTCCTGACTTTC | CASSRDGGSSGANVLTF
. | . | TRBJ2-2 | TRBV5-6 | TGTGCCAGCAGCTTGTGGGGCACGAACACCGGGGAGCTGTTTTTT | CASSLWGTNTGELFF
. | . | TRBJ2-1 | TRBV19 | TGTGCCAGTAGTATAGGGGAGCGGGCCCTCTACAATGAGCAGTTCTTC | CASSIGERALYNEQFF
. | once | TRBJ2-1 | TRBV18 | TGTGCCAGCTCAGCTCTAGCGAAAGGCTCCAATGAGCAGTTCTTC | CASSALAKGSNEQFF